The 2 T cell receptor beta chains given below trace back to one sample, sequenced in a study of blood T cell repertoires in COVID-19. Using immunoSEQ multiplex PCR, the repertoire was profiled, and TCRdb retains in-frame clones only, with some absent. The sample shows about 210,000 clones, roughly 89% of them seen only once. Sample: PBMCs or T cells enriched from blood (not recorded which). These receptors all come from a man younger than 30 with acute COVID-19.

CDR3 amino acids: CASSLSWRAGHGYTF. CDR3 sequence (DNA): TGTGCCAGCAGCTTAAGTTGGAGGGCAGGACATGGCTACACCTTC. The gene calls are TRBV11-2 and TRBJ1-2; D is ambiguous. Looked up from germline, CDR1 is SGHAT and CDR2 is FQNNGV. This CDR3 is built from 15 residues. V lost 2 bases, J lost 6 bases, and 16 bases lay in between.

The chain is built from TRBV10-3 and TRBJ1-6; D gene uncertain. This CDR3 region has 15 residues. Trimming cost V 8 bases and J 0 bases, with 11 bases left between them. CDR1 and CDR2 (germline): ENHRY, SYGVKD. DNA for the CDR3: TGTGCCATCTCTGAGGAAGGCTCCTATAATTCACCCCTCCACTTT. Its translation is CAISEEGSYNSPLHF.